Below, 8 T cell receptor beta chains from the same sample are listed, as sequenced in a study of T-cell memory formation after mild COVID-19. TCRdb reprocessed the 5' RACE reads with MiXCR, giving one entry per CDR3 protein. This sample has roughly 500,000 distinct CDR3 sequences, with roughly 20% found just once. Sequencing was performed on PBMCs or a T cell subset sorted from them (not recorded which). These receptors originate from an adult woman who had mild COVID-19 (a few samples of this study predate the infection). Cell type and time point are not known.

This clonotype was observed a handful of times. The genes are TRBV10-3 and TRBJ1-6; D is unresolved. The CDR3 is 13 amino acids. The germline V gene has CDR1 ENHRY and CDR2 SYGVKD. V lost 4 bases and J lost 8, with 9 bases in between. The CDR3 bases are TGTGCCATCAGTGCAGCGATTGATTCACCCCTCCACTTT. As protein: CAISAAIDSPLHF.

V gene TRBV27 combines with J gene TRBJ2-7; D possibly uses TRBD1 or TRBD2 (6 bases each). Trimming removed 5 bases at V and 6 bases at J, with 17 bases between. CDR1 and CDR2 (germline): MNHEY, SMNVEV (reference sequence). CDR3 length equals 14 residues. CDR3 in DNA: TGTGCCAGCAGTGGGCGGGACACCAGGCCCGAGCAGTACTTC. Translation: CASSGRDTRPEQYF.

This clonotype was counted many times. The chain has TRBV6-2 or TRBV6-3 and TRBJ2-5; D is unresolved. Germline V CDR1 and CDR2: MNHEY, SVGEGT. V was shortened by 2 bases and J by 5 bases, with 6 bases between the two germline ends. There are 12 residues in the CDR3. The CDR3 is CASSYGKETQYF. The CDR3 nucleotides are TGTGCCAGCAGTTACGGGAAGGAGACCCAGTACTTC.

This chain connects TRBV16 to TRBJ2-5; D may correspond to TRBD1 or TRBD2 (5 bases each). The CDR3 is 16 residues long. CDR1 is KGHSY, CDR2 FQNENV, per germline. Trimming shortened V by 3 bases and J by 3 bases, and 17 bases separated the two germline ends. CDR3 coding DNA: TGTGCCAGCAGCCAGAGGGTCGGGACCAAAAAAGAGACCCAGTACTTC. Amino acids: CASSQRVGTKKETQYF.

This clonotype was detected only a few times. The V gene is TRBV7-6, the J gene TRBJ2-6; no clear D gene. Germline-derived CDR1 and CDR2 are SGHVS and FNYEAQ. The CDR3 has 19 residues. Trimming removed 1 base from V and 4 bases from J, with 20 bases in between. CDR3 in amino acids: CASSLGWAGGAQGANVLTF. As DNA, the CDR3 is TGTGCCAGCAGCTTAGGTTGGGCAGGCGGCGCTCAAGGGGCCAACGTCCTGACTTTC. Based on the CDR3 plus reference TRBV7-6 and TRBJ2-6, the full variable domain is GAGVSQSPRYKVTKRGQDVALRCDPISGHVSLYWYRQALGQGPEFLTYFNYEAQQDKSGLPNDRFSAERPEGSISTLTIQRTEQRDSAMYRCASSLGWAGGAQGANVLTFGAGSRLTVL.

The chain uses TRBV3-1 and TRBJ2-1, with no clear D. The germline gives CDR1 LGHDT, CDR2 YNNKEL (reference sequence). The CDR3 sequence is 12 residues long. V lost 1 base and J lost 9, with 7 bases in between. The CDR3 loop reads CASSQASSEQFF. The CDR3 nucleotides are TGTGCCAGCAGCCAAGCTTCAAGTGAGCAGTTCTTC.

This clonotype was observed a few times. This chain links TRBV7-2 with TRBJ1-2; TRBD1 might be the D (6 bases). Germline loops: CDR1 SGHTA, CDR2 FQGNSA. V was pared by 3 bases and J by 4 bases, with 15 bases between. The CDR3 contains 15 residues. DNA of the CDR3: TGTGCCAGCAGCTTGGGTCACGCGGGGGCCTATGGCTACACCTTC. This gives the protein CASSLGHAGAYGYTF.

The chain recombines TRBV3-1 with TRBJ2-7; possibly TRBD1 for D (5 bases). CDR1 is LGHDT and CDR2 is YNNKEL in the germline V gene (reference sequence). Trimming left V 1 base short and J 3 bases short, with 13 bases between. The CDR3 has 15 residues. This CDR3 is CASSQVPGSNYEQYF. As DNA, the CDR3 is TGTGCCAGCAGCCAAGTTCCAGGGTCAAACTACGAGCAGTACTTC.